This passage covers 4 T cell receptor beta chains from one sample sequenced in a study of T cells in Graves' hyperthyroidism and ophthalmopathy. RNA transcripts gave rise to amplified TCR beta CDR3 regions. HTBI primers were employed in a first-round RT-PCR of the TCR CDR3. MiXCR was run by TCRdb on the multiplex PCR reads, yielding one entry per CDR3 protein. Of about 600,000 distinct CDR3 sequences listed, about a sixth are singletons. Source material: blood. The receptors originated from a woman between 40 and 50 years old with Graves' ophthalmopathy.

This clonotype was detected only a few times. The chain joins TRBV14 to TRBJ1-3; a possible D gene is TRBD1 (5 bases). Trimming left V 6 bases short and J 0 bases short, with 15 bases between. Germline values: CDR1 SGHDN, CDR2 FVKESK. The CDR3 is 16 amino acids. The DNA of the CDR3 is TGTGCCAGCAGTGATCCGGGACGTAACTCTGGAAACACCATATATTTT. It specifies CASSDPGRNSGNTIYF.

This clonotype was seen many times. This chain uses TRBV28 with TRBJ2-1, with no clear D. This CDR3 spans 14 amino acids. Germline V gene lookup returns CDR1 MDHEN and CDR2 SYDVKM. Deletions cut 7 bases from V and 5 bases from J, with 15 bases between. CDR3 sequence: CASMDPSRNNEQFF. The CDR3 DNA sequence: TGTGCCAGCATGGACCCTTCTCGAAACAATGAGCAGTTCTTC.

This clonotype was picked up many times. This chain connects TRBV3-1 to TRBJ1-5; perhaps TRBD1 as D (5 bases). In germline, CDR1 is LGHDT, CDR2 YNNKEL (reference sequence). V lost 4 bases to trimming and J lost 5 bases, with 9 bases between them. There are 13 residues in the CDR3. The CDR3 nucleotides read TGTGCCAGCAGCCTGGGGCCCTATCAGCCCCAGCATTTT. This encodes CASSLGPYQPQHF.

The sample holds a few counts of this clonotype. The chain uses TRBV12-3 or TRBV12-4 and TRBJ2-1; 8 nucleotides agree with TRBD2. This CDR3 is 14 amino acids long. The trim removed 8 bases at V and 3 bases at J, leaving 6 bases unmatched. The chain's CDR3 is CASGKSGSYNEQFF. Here the CDR3 DNA reads TGTGCCAGCGGTAAAAGCGGGAGCTACAATGAGCAGTTCTTC.